The sample holds many counts of the clone carrying this T cell receptor (beta chain). Its antigen is not known. This sample is drawn from a study of T-cell reconstitution after alpha-beta-depleted transplantation in children. The study's findings and limits: Surviving recipient cells, namely T cells and thymic progenitors, were the source of high day-60 TCRbeta diversity in some patients. A year post-transplant, T-cell counts and diversity derived mostly from newly produced T cells.

The germline CDR1 and CDR2 sequences are SQVTM and ANQGSEA. This CDR3 has 13 residues. V was trimmed by 8 bases and J by 5 bases, leaving 18 bases between them. A library of TCRbeta sequences, prepared with unique molecular identifiers, was generated. TCRdb redid the calling of the PCR reads with MiXCR, one entry per CDR3 protein. The sample yields 500,000 to 750,000 distinct CDR3 sequences, 10% to 15% seen once. The receptor was isolated from a male patient aged 10-17 years who had a stem cell transplant for acute myeloid leukemia, so the T cells may come from the graft donor. Sequencing used PBMCs, mostly from graft donor cells, obtained 360 days after TCRalphabeta/CD19-depleted stem cell transplant. The chain employs TRBV29-1 and TRBJ2-5; tentative D call: TRBD2 (7 bases). The CDR3 here is CSWGGGLQETQYF. The DNA of the CDR3 is TGCAGCTGGGGGGGGGGGCTACAGGAGACCCAGTACTTC.